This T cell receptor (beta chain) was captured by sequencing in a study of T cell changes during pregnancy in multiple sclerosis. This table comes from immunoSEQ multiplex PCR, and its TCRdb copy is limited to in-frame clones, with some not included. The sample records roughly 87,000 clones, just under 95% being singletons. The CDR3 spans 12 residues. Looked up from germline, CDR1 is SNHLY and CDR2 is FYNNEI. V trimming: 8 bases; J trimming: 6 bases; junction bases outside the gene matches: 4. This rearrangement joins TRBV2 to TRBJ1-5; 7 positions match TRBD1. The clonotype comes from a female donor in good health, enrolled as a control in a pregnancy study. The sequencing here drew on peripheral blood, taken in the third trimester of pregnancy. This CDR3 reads CASRQGFQPQHF. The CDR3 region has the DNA TGTGCCAGCCGACAGGGTTTTCAGCCCCAGCATTTT.